This paragraph reports one T cell receptor beta chain. This sample was taken from a study of T cell responses to AZD1222 COVID-19 vaccine. Trimming left V 6 bases short and J 6 bases short, with 15 bases between. Germline CDR1 reads SGHAT; CDR2 reads FQNNGV. The CDR3 is 14 residues long. Profiling relied on immunoSEQ multiplex PCR, and the TCRdb table lists in-frame clones only, not all of them. The sample contains 150,000 to 200,000 clones, approximately 90% of which appear only once. The material sequenced was peripheral blood, taken 28 days after the second AZD1222 dose. The chain uses TRBV11-2 and TRBJ1-5; D unclear. This clonotype was obtained from an adult who received the AZD1222 COVID-19 vaccine. This CDR3 reads CASSSSSAGQPQHF. The CDR3 nucleotides are TGTGCCAGCAGTTCGTCCTCGGCGGGTCAGCCCCAGCATTTT.